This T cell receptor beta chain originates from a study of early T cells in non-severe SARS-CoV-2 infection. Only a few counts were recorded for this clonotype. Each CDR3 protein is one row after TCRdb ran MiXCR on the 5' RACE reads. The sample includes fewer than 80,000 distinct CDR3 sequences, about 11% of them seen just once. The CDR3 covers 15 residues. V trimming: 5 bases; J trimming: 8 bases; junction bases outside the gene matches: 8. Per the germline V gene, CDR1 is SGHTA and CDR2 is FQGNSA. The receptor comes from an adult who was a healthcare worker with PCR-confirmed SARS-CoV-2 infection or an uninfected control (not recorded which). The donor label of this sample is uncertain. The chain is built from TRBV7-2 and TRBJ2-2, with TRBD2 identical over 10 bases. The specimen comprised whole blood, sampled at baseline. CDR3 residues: CASSPLGLASGELFF. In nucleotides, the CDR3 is TGTGCCAGCAGCCCCCTGGGACTAGCGTCAGGGGAGCTGTTTTTT.